The entry below gives a single TCR beta chain sequence along with its context. Relative to its sample, this clonotype is medium-sized (0.01 to 0.1%). The antigen it recognizes is unknown. Base quality data are lacking; no much larger clone is found one base away. The sample is drawn from a study of esophageal squamous cell carcinoma under preoperative chemotherapy (dated by TCRdb to between 2017 and 2018). As for the study more broadly: TCR repertoires were profiled in both peripheral blood T cells and tumor-infiltrating lymphocytes. The effects of paclitaxel-nedaplatin chemotherapy on T-cell receptor repertoires in patients with esophageal squamous cell carcinoma were assessed. Roughly 5 patients with primary esophageal squamous cell carcinoma were included in the cohort. Repertoires from samples collected before paclitaxel-nedaplatin therapy were compared with repertoires from samples collected after the therapy.

Beyond this particular receptor, the publication reports: Paclitaxel-nedaplatin therapy induced immediate and substantial clonotype frequency changes, with contraction more likely among abundant clones than amplification. A small cohort was used, with only a handful of patients with esophageal squamous cell carcinoma being analyzed. After chemotherapy, TCR diversity rose significantly in peripheral T cells, but this increase was not seen in tumor-infiltrating lymphocytes. Post-treatment tumor-infiltrating lymphocytes appeared partly derived from peripheral T cells migrating into the tumor, not solely from local clonal changes.

V is cut back by 1 base and J by 8 bases, with 18 bases in the junction unmatched. The CDR3 sequence holds 19 residues, the cysteine and phenylalanine included. Only the CDR3 DNA stays, 57 bases, in frame from base 1. Libraries were built with PCR. The listed sequencing device is HiSeq X Ten. High-throughput sequencing was used to characterize TCR repertoires. TCRdb cleaned the public reads at Q25 with fastp, built clones with MiXCR and kept in-frame beta chains. Identical CDR3 proteins give one entry, which carries the most common genes and DNA. For this sample the table gives over 14,000 distinct CDR3 sequences, of which 60% were detected only once. The leading ten clones occupy more than 50% of the sample. Read against the paper, the sample's time point label means: before preoperative PTX-NDP chemotherapy. Patients received paclitaxel-nedaplatin as preoperative chemotherapy before surgery.

The sample was gathered from a patient given preoperative chemotherapy. Recombination joined TRBV12-3 or TRBV12-4 with TRBJ2-1, with 9 central nucleotides matching TRBD2. This clonotype was obtained from a human donor with esophageal squamous cell carcinoma. The donor label of this sample is uncertain. The CDR3 has the sequence CASSLVGGVTSGPADEQFF. Read as DNA, the sequence is TGTGCCAGCAGTTTAGTTGGGGGGGTGACTAGCGGCCCGGCGGATGAGCAGTTCTTC.